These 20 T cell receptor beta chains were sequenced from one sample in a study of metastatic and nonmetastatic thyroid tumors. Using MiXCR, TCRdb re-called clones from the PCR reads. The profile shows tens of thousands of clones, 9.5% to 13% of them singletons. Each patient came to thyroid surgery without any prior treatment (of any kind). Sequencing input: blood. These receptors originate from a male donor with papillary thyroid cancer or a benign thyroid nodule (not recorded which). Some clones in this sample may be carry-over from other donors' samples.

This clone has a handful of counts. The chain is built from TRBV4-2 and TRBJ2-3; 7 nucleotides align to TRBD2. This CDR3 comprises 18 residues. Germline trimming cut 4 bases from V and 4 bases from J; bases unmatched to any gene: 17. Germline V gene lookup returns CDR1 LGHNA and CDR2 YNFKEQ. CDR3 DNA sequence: TGTGCCAGCAGCCCGGCACGGTTCTGGGCGGGAGAGGCAGATACGCAGTATTTT. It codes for CASSPARFWAGEADTQYF.

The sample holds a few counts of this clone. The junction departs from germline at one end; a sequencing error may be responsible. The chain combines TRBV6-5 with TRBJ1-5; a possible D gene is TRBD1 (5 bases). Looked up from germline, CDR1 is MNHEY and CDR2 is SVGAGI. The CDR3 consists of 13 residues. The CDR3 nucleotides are TGTGCCAGCATTTCCGGGACTTATCAGCCCCATCATTTT. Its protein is CASISGTYQPHHF.

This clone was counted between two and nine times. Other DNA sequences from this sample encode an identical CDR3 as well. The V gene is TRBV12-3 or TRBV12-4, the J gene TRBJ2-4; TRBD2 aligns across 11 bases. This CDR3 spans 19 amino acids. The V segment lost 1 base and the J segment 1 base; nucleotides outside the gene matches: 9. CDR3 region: CASSLGTLAGVWAKNIQYF. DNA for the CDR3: TGTGCCAGCAGTTTAGGTACACTAGCGGGAGTCTGGGCCAAAAACATTCAGTACTTC.

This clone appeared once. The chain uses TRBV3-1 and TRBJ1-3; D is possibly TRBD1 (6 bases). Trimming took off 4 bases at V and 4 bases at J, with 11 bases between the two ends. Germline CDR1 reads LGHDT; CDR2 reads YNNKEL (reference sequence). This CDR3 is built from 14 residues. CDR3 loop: CASSLEGVGNTIYF. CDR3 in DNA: TGTGCCAGCAGCCTCGAGGGGGTAGGAAACACCATATATTTT.

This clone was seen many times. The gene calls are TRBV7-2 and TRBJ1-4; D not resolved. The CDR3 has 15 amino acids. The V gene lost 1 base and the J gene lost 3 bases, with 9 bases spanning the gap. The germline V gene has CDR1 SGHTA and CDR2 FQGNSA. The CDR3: CASSLGTGPNEKLFF. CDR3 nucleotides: TGTGCCAGCAGCTTAGGAACGGGCCCTAATGAAAAACTGTTTTTT.

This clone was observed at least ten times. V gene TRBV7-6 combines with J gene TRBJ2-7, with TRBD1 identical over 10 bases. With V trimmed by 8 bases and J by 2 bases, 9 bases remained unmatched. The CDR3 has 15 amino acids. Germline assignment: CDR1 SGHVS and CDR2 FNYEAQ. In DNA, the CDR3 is TGTGCCAGCGGCTCCCTAGGACAGGGGGCCTACGAGCAGTACTTC. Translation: CASGSLGQGAYEQYF. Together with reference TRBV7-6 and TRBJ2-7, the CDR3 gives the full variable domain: GAGVSQSPRYKVTKRGQDVALRCDPISGHVSLYWYRQALGQGPEFLTYFNYEAQQDKSGLPNDRFSAERPEGSISTLTIQRTEQRDSAMYRCASGSLGQGAYEQYFGPGTRLTVT.

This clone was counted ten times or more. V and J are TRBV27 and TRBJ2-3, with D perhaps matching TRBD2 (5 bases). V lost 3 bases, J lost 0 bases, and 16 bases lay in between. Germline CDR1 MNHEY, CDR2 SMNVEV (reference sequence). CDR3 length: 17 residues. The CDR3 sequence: CASSFRARGLSTDTQYF. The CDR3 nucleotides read TGTGCCAGCAGTTTTCGGGCTCGTGGACTGAGCACAGATACGCAGTATTTT.

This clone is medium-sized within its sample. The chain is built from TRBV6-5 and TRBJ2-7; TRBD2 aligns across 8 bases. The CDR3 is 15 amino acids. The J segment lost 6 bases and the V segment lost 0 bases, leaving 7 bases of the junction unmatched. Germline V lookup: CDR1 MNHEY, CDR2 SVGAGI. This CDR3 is CASSYSAGASGEQYF. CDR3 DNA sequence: TGTGCCAGCAGTTACTCAGCGGGAGCATCGGGCGAGCAGTACTTC.

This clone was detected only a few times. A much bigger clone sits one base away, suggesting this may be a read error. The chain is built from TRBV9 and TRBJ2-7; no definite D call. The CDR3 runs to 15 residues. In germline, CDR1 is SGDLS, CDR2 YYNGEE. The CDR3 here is CASSAGSSSSYGQYF. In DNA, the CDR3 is TGTGCCAGCAGCGCAGGTTCCTCGAGCTCCTACGGGCAGTACTTC.

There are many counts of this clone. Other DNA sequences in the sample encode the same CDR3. CDR3 in DNA: TGTGCCTGGAGTGTAATGGGGAACACTGAAGCTTTCTTT. Translation: CAWSVMGNTEAFF. The chain uses TRBV30 and TRBJ1-1; no definite D call. The CDR3 loop spans 13 amino acids. V was clipped by 0 bases and J by 1 base, with 6 bases between them. Per germline, CDR1 GTSNPN and CDR2 SVGIG (reference sequence).

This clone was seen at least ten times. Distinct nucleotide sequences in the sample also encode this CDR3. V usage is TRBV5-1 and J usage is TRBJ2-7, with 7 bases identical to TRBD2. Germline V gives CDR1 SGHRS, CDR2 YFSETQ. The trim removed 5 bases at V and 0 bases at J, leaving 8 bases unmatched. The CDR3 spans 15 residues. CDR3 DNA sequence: TGCGCCAGCAGAGCGCCGGGACTATCCTCCTACGAGCAGTACTTC. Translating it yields CASRAPGLSSYEQYF.

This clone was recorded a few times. CDR3 sequence: CASSRGQGIMNTEAFF. The CDR3 DNA reads as TGTGCCAGCAGTAGGGGACAGGGGATAATGAACACTGAAGCTTTCTTT. The rearrangement uses TRBV6-1 and TRBJ1-1, with 10 nucleotides matching TRBD1. The length of the CDR3 is 16 residues. The ends lost 5 bases at V and 0 bases at J; junction bases unmatched: 6. The germline V gene has CDR1 MNHNS and CDR2 SASEGT.

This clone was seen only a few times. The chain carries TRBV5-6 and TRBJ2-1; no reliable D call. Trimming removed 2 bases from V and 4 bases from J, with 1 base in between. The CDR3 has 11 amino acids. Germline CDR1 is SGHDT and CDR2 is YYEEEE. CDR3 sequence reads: CASSLYNEQFF. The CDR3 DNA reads TGTGCCAGCAGCTTATACAATGAGCAGTTCTTC.

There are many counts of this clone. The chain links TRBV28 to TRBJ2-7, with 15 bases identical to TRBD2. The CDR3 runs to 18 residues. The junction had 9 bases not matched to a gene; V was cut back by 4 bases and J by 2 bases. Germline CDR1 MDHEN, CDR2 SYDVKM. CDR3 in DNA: TGTGCCAGCAGTTCACCGGGACTAGCGGGAGGACCCCCCTACGAGCAGTACTTC. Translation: CASSSPGLAGGPPYEQYF.

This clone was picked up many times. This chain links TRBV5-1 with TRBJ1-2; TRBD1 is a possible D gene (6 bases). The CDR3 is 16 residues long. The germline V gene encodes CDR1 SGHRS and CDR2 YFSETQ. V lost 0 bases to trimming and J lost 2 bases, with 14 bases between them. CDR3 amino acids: CASSLGTGGGNYGYTF. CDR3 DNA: TGCGCCAGCAGCTTGGGTACCGGAGGGGGGAACTATGGCTACACCTTC.

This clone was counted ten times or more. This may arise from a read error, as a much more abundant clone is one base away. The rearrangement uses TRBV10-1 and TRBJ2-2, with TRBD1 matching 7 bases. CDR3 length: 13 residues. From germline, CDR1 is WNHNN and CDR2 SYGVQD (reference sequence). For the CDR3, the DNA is TGCACCAGCAGTACAGGGGACGGCGGGGAGCTGTTTTTT. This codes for CTSSTGDGGELFF.

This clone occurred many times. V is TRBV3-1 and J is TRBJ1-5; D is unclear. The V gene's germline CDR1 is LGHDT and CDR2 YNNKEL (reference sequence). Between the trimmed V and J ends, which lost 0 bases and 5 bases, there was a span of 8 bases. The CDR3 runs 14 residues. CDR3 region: CASSQDLVDQPQHF. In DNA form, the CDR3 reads TGTGCCAGCAGCCAAGATCTTGTCGATCAGCCCCAGCATTTT.

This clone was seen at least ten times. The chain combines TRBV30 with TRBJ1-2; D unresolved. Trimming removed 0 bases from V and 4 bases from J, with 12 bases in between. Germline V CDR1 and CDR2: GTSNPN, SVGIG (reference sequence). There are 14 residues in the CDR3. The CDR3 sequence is CAWSVGQVGYGYTF. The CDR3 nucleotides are TGTGCCTGGAGTGTAGGGCAGGTGGGCTATGGCTACACCTTC.

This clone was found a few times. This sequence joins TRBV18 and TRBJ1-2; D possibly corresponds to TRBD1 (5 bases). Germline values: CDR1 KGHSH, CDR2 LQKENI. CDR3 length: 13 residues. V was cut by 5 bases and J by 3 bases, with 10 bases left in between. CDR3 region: CASSSDSYYGYTF. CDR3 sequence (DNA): TGTGCCAGCTCATCCGACAGCTACTATGGCTACACCTTC.

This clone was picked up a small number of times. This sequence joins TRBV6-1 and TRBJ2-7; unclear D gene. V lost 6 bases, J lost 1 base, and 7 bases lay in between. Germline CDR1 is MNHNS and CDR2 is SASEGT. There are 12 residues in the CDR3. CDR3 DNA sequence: TGTGCCAGCAGCCTGGGGTCCTACGAGCAGTACTTC. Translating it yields CASSLGSYEQYF.